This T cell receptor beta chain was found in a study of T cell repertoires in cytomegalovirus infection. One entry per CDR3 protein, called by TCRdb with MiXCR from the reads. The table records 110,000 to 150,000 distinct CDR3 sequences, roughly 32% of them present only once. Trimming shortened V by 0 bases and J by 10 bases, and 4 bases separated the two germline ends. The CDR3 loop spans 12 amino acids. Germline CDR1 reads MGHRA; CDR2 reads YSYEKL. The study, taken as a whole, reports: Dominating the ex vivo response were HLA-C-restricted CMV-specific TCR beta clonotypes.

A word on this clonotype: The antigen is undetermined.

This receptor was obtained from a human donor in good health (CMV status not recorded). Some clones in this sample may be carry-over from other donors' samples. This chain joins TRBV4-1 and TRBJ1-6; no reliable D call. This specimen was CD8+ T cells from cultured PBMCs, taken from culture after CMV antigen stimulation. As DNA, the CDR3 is TGCGCCAGCAGCCAAGACGGGTCACCCCTCCACTTT. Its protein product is CASSQDGSPLHF.